This TCR beta chain was sequenced during a study of post-analysis software for immune sequencing data. For the study at large: Multiple sclerosis in the patients followed relapsing-remitting, secondary progressive and progressive-relapsing courses. Study-level results: Among 5 or 6 TRBV segments more frequent in patients than controls were TRBV5-6, TRBV5-1 and TRBV20-1.

The table lists this clonotype with a few counts. Its antigen is unknown. The V segment lost 5 bases and the J segment 4 bases; nucleotides outside the gene matches: 8. Germline V CDR1 and CDR2: SGHRS, YFSETQ. The CDR3 spans 15 residues. Tagging with unique molecular identifiers was a feature of the TCR beta cDNA libraries. Via MiXCR, TCRdb re-called the PCR reads, giving one row per CDR3 protein. The sample records roughly 580,000 distinct CDR3 sequences, roughly two fifths being singletons. Input material: blood. This sequence was found in a girl between 5 and 17 years old with multiple sclerosis. This chain connects TRBV5-1 to TRBJ2-7, with 11 bases matching TRBD1. CDR3 in DNA: TGCGCCAGCAGACGATCGGGACAGGGGGGTTACGAGCAGTACTTC. Its translation: CASRRSGQGGYEQYF.